What follows are 8 T cell receptor beta chains derived from one specimen sequenced in a study of CD8 T cells in Susac syndrome. About 0.45 to 1 ug RNA was reverse transcribed with random hexamers. MiXCR, applied by TCRdb to the immunoSEQ multiplex PCR reads, yields one record per CDR3 protein. This sample has some 130,000 distinct CDR3 sequences, with about 95% found just once. The sample consisted of CD4+ T cells from PBMCs. The receptor set was obtained from a human donor with multiple sclerosis.

V and J are TRBV30 and TRBJ1-1; the D is unclear. Trimming pared 4 bases from V and 7 bases from J, leaving 19 bases between. The CDR3 has 14 residues. Germline V gene sequence: CDR1 GTSNPN, CDR2 SVGIG (reference sequence). The CDR3 loop reads CAWTPVGRSDEAFF. The CDR3 nucleotides read TGTGCCTGGACACCAGTGGGCAGGAGCGATGAAGCTTTCTTT.

The chain uses TRBV19 and TRBJ1-5, with a tentative D call TRBD1 (5 bases). There are 15 residues in the CDR3. Trimming left V 9 bases short and J 2 bases short, with 17 bases between. Germline CDR1 LNHDA, CDR2 SQIVND (reference sequence). This chain's CDR3 is CASRPEEGGNQPQHF. For the CDR3, the DNA is TGTGCCAGCAGACCGGAGGAAGGGGGCAATCAGCCCCAGCATTTT. The full variable domain, completed using reference TRBV19 and TRBJ1-5, is DGGITQSPKYLFRKEGQNVTLSCEQNLNHDAMYWYRQDPGQGLRLIYYSQIVNDFQKGDIAEGYSVSREKKESFPLTVTSAQKNPTAFYLCASRPEEGGNQPQHFGDGTRLSIL.

The chain combines TRBV3-1 with TRBJ2-1, with D maybe TRBD2 (6 bases). Germline V gene sequence: CDR1 LGHDT, CDR2 YNNKEL (reference sequence). V dropped 3 bases and J dropped 8 bases, with 17 bases sitting between them. The CDR3 consists of 15 residues. The CDR3 region has the DNA TGTGCCAGCAGCCATTTTACTAGCAGCGCTGATGAGCAGTTCTTC. Translated, it gives CASSHFTSSADEQFF.

The genes are TRBV7-2 and TRBJ2-1; D may be TRBD1 (6 bases). Deletions cut 5 bases from V and 7 bases from J, with 12 bases between. Germline V gene lookup returns CDR1 SGHTA and CDR2 FQGNSA. The CDR3 spans 13 residues. CDR3 nucleotides: TGTGCCAGCAGCGGACAGATGGGGAATGAGCAGTTCTTC. Protein: CASSGQMGNEQFF.

V and J are TRBV6-1 and TRBJ1-3; possibly TRBD1 for D (6 bases). The CDR3 extends over 17 amino acids. V was clipped by 5 bases and J by 2 bases, with 19 bases between them. Looked up from germline, CDR1 is MNHNS and CDR2 is SASEGT. CDR3 bases: TGTGCCAGCAGTCAACCCTTCTTCGGACAGACTGGAAACACCATATATTTT. Its translation is CASSQPFFGQTGNTIYF.

The chain carries TRBV10-3 and TRBJ2-7; D gene ambiguous. The V end lost 4 bases, the J end lost 0 bases, and 10 bases lay between the germline ends. Germline V gives CDR1 ENHRY, CDR2 SYGVKD. CDR3 size: 14 residues. The DNA for the CDR3 is TGTGCCATCAGTGCTTCGGCACTCTCCTACGAGCAGTACTTC. This codes for CAISASALSYEQYF.

V usage is TRBV11-2 and J usage is TRBJ1-3; D is undetermined. This CDR3 contains 16 residues. V was shortened by 3 bases and J by 7 bases, with 19 bases between the two germline ends. CDR1 and CDR2 from the germline V gene are SGHAT and FQNNGV. CDR3 region: CASSFTLYEAGNTIYF. For the CDR3, the DNA is TGTGCCAGCAGCTTTACTCTTTATGAAGCAGGCAACACCATATATTTT.

The chain couples TRBV3-1 to TRBJ2-7; 8 bases fit TRBD1. CDR3 size: 14 residues. The J segment lost 2 bases and the V segment lost 4 bases, leaving 4 bases of the junction unmatched. Germline values: CDR1 LGHDT, CDR2 YNNKEL (reference sequence). CDR3 in amino acids: CASSRGQGTYEQYF. CDR3 coding DNA: TGTGCCAGCAGCCGCGGACAGGGAACCTACGAGCAGTACTTC.